This entry is about one T cell receptor (beta chain). These data come from a study of T cells in tumors after PD-1 blockade. Measured with immunoSEQ multiplex PCR; TCRdb has only the in-frame clones, and not every one. The profile shows roughly 49,000 clones, approximately 84% of them singletons. The germline gives CDR1 SNHLY, CDR2 FYNNEI. V was cut by 6 bases and J by 3 bases, with 14 bases left in between. The CDR3 runs to 15 residues. Source: PBMCs, taken before anti-PD-1 treatment. The chain employs TRBV2 and TRBJ1-4; D unclear. The sequence was obtained from a human donor with basal cell carcinoma. In DNA, the CDR3 is TGTGCCAGCAGCCGAGCACACGGATCTAATGAAAAACTGTTTTTT. It encodes CASSRAHGSNEKLFF.